The next 24 T cell receptor beta chains were all read from a single sample in a study of T cell repertoires in cytomegalovirus infection. TCRdb analysed the reads with MiXCR anew, one entry per CDR3 protein. The sample contains hundreds of thousands of distinct CDR3 sequences, 30% to 35% of which appear only once. No cognate antigen is known for these TCRs. The sequenced sample was cultured PBMCs, obtained from culture after CMV antigen stimulation. The receptors derive from a human donor in good health (CMV status not recorded). Some clones in this sample may be carry-over from other donors' samples.

The chain employs TRBV4-1 and TRBJ2-7, with D unclear. Trimming took off 5 bases at V and 6 bases at J, with 8 bases between the two ends. The CDR3 is made up of 11 amino acids. In germline, CDR1 is MGHRA, CDR2 YSYEKL. This CDR3 is CASSTNSEQYF. The CDR3 DNA reads as TGCGCCAGCAGCACTAACAGCGAGCAGTACTTC.

To note about this clonotype: A read error may produce the germline difference seen at one junction end. V and J are TRBV29-1 and TRBJ1-1; D may be TRBD1 (5 bases). This CDR3 is built from 16 residues. Germline CDR1 SQVTM, CDR2 ANQGSEA. The CDR3 reads CSVADIELAMNTEALF. Written as DNA, the CDR3 is TGCAGCGTCGCGGACATTGAGCTTGCCATGAACACTGAAGCTCTCTTT.

The DNA of the CDR3 is TGTGCCAGTAGTATCGGACTAGCGGGGAGAGATACGCAGTATTTT. The encoded protein is CASSIGLAGRDTQYF. The chain is built from TRBV19 and TRBJ2-3; 12 positions match TRBD2. Per the germline V gene, CDR1 is LNHDA and CDR2 is SQIVND (reference sequence). Losses at the gene ends were 3 bases for V and 5 bases for J; bases not matched to a gene: 3. This CDR3 has 15 amino acids.

The chain joins TRBV6-5 to TRBJ1-2; D may be TRBD1 (6 bases). This CDR3 comprises 14 residues. The V gene lost 4 bases and the J gene lost 7 bases, with 16 bases spanning the gap. The germline V gene has CDR1 MNHEY and CDR2 SVGAGI. The CDR3 protein is CASSSRGSVGGYTF. Written as DNA, the CDR3 is TGTGCCAGCAGTTCCAGGGGTTCCGTCGGTGGCTACACCTTC.

A few counts support this clonotype. The rearrangement joins TRBV20-1 to TRBJ1-1; D is possibly TRBD1 (6 bases). There are 14 residues in the CDR3. Between the trimmed V and J ends, which lost 1 base and 5 bases, there was a span of 14 bases. Per the germline V gene, CDR1 is DFQATT and CDR2 is SNEGSKA (reference sequence). CDR3 protein: CSARVPGALTEAFF. CDR3 DNA: TGCAGTGCTAGAGTCCCGGGGGCGCTTACTGAAGCTTTCTTT.

The chain couples TRBV20-1 to TRBJ2-7; D is perhaps TRBD1 or TRBD2 (5 bases each). CDR1 and CDR2 (germline): DFQATT, SNEGSKA (reference sequence). The length of the CDR3 is 14 residues. Trimming took 3 bases from V and 1 from J, leaving 13 bases between them. CDR3 region: CSARGRYPSYEQYF. CDR3 DNA sequence: TGCAGTGCTAGGGGACGTTACCCTTCCTACGAGCAGTACTTC.

The table lists this clonotype with a few counts. The chain employs TRBV7-2 and TRBJ2-1; perhaps TRBD2 as D (7 bases). V lost 5 bases and J lost 0, with 23 bases in between. This CDR3 has 19 amino acids. Germline V CDR1 and CDR2: SGHTA, FQGNSA. The CDR3 DNA is TGTGCCAGCAGCCCCCCAGGGGCGGGGGCTCAAAGCTCCTACAATGAGCAGTTCTTC. Its protein product is CASSPPGAGAQSSYNEQFF.

In this sample, this clonotype turned up a few times. The CDR3 reads CASSLPGLSSYEQYF. For the CDR3, the DNA is TGTGCCAGCAGTTTACCGGGCCTTAGCTCCTACGAGCAGTACTTC. The V gene is TRBV6-6, the J gene TRBJ2-7, with no clear D. Germline V gene data show CDR1 as MNHNY and CDR2 as SVGAGI (reference sequence). The ends were cut back, 4 bases at V and 0 bases at J, with 13 bases in the middle. This CDR3 is 15 amino acids long.

The gene calls are TRBV20-1 and TRBJ2-1; the D is unclear. This CDR3 has 14 residues. Germline V gene sequence: CDR1 DFQATT, CDR2 SNEGSKA (reference sequence). V was pared by 2 bases and J by 12 bases, with 20 bases between. CDR3 loop: CSARRTFSQKGQFF. CDR3 nucleotide sequence: TGCAGTGCTAGACGGACGTTTAGCCAAAAGGGGCAGTTCTTC.

This clonotype appeared a few times. The chain recombines TRBV7-2 with TRBJ2-1; D gene ambiguous. Germline assignment: CDR1 SGHTA and CDR2 FQGNSA. V lost 5 bases and J lost 10, with 12 bases in between. The CDR3 has 12 residues. CDR3 amino acids: CASSRAVREQFF. CDR3 DNA: TGTGCCAGCAGCCGGGCCGTCCGGGAGCAGTTCTTC. Full variable domain (outside the CDR3, taken from reference TRBV7-2 and TRBJ2-1): GAGVSQSPSNKVTEKGKDVELRCDPISGHTALYWYRQSLGQGLEFLIYFQGNSAPDKSGLPSDRFSAERTGGSVSTLTIQRTQQEDSAVYLCASSRAVREQFFGPGTRLTVL.

This chain joins TRBV30 and TRBJ2-7; D perhaps matches TRBD1 (6 bases). Per germline, CDR1 GTSNPN and CDR2 SVGIG (reference sequence). The V end lost 0 bases, the J end lost 4 bases, and 13 bases lay between the germline ends. The length of the CDR3 is 14 residues. CDR3 in amino acids: CAWSVGRQGYEQYF. The CDR3 region has the DNA TGTGCCTGGAGTGTAGGAAGGCAGGGGTACGAGCAGTACTTC.

The rearrangement links TRBV6-6 to TRBJ1-2; D is uncertain. Germline-derived CDR1 and CDR2 are MNHNY and SVGAGI (reference sequence). Trimming shortened V by 4 bases and J by 10 bases, and 10 bases separated the two germline ends. The CDR3 extends over 11 amino acids. This CDR3 reads CASSSLGFYTF. As DNA, the CDR3 is TGTGCCAGCAGTTCCCTGGGGTTCTACACCTTC.

This clonotype was found a few times. The rearrangement links TRBV20-1 to TRBJ2-5; 9 bases line up with TRBD2. Germline V gene data show CDR1 as DFQATT and CDR2 as SNEGSKA (reference sequence). The ends lost 3 bases at V and 5 bases at J; junction bases unmatched: 19. There are 18 residues in the CDR3. The CDR3 sequence is CSASSGVAGALRRETQYF. The CDR3 region has the DNA TGCAGTGCTAGTTCCGGAGTAGCGGGGGCCCTGAGGCGGGAGACCCAGTACTTC.

The chain carries TRBV5-1 and TRBJ2-7, with D possibly being TRBD1 or TRBD2 (5 bases each). From germline, CDR1 is SGHRS and CDR2 YFSETQ. The CDR3 totals 14 residues. V lost 0 bases to trimming and J lost 5 bases, with 12 bases between them. The CDR3 DNA follows: TGCGCCAGCAGCTTGGGAGGGACGGACAACGAGCAGTACTTC. Encoded protein: CASSLGGTDNEQYF.

The table lists this clonotype with a few counts. The gene calls are TRBV7-2 and TRBJ1-1; D is undetermined. Looked up from germline, CDR1 is SGHTA and CDR2 is FQGNSA. V was trimmed by 0 bases and J by 4 bases, leaving 12 bases between them. This CDR3 contains 15 residues. CDR3 residues: CASSLALGIRTEAFF. The CDR3 DNA reads as TGTGCCAGCAGCTTAGCGTTAGGGATACGCACTGAAGCTTTCTTT.

The chain couples TRBV12-3 or TRBV12-4 to TRBJ1-5; D uncertain. Trimming left V 7 bases short and J 5 bases short, with 15 bases between. There are 14 residues in the CDR3. CDR3 region: CASTAGGRDQPQHF. In DNA, the CDR3 is TGTGCCAGCACCGCAGGTGGACGGGATCAGCCCCAGCATTTT.

The chain couples TRBV7-2 to TRBJ1-5; D unclear. The CDR3 extends over 14 amino acids. Trimming cost V 3 bases and J 5 bases, with 11 bases left between them. Germline loops: CDR1 SGHTA, CDR2 FQGNSA. DNA for the CDR3: TGTGCCAGCAGCTTGAGGGCAGGAGATCAGCCCCAGCATTTT. Its translation is CASSLRAGDQPQHF.

The chain couples TRBV7-9 to TRBJ2-7; 9 nucleotides line up with TRBD2. Germline V lookup: CDR1 SEHNR, CDR2 FQNEAQ (reference sequence). Germline trimming cut 6 bases from V and 4 bases from J; bases unmatched to any gene: 10. This CDR3 region has 15 residues. CDR3 bases: TGTGCCAGCAGTTGGGGCGGGAGGGCGCCTTACGAGCAGTACTTC. As protein: CASSWGGRAPYEQYF.

This clonotype has at least ten counts. The chain is built from TRBV7-2 and TRBJ1-5; D uncertain. V lost 4 bases to trimming and J lost 4 bases, with 8 bases between them. Germline V lookup: CDR1 SGHTA, CDR2 FQGNSA. The CDR3 has 13 residues. As DNA, the CDR3 is TGTGCCAGCAGCTCTCGGGGTAATCAGCCCCAGCATTTT. This translates into CASSSRGNQPQHF.

This clonotype was picked up many times. The chain uses TRBV7-8 and TRBJ2-7; D perhaps matches TRBD2 (5 bases). The CDR3 covers 15 residues. Germline loops: CDR1 SGHVS, CDR2 FQNEAQ. The V gene lost 5 bases and the J gene lost 6 bases, with 20 bases spanning the gap. The DNA of the CDR3 is TGTGCCAGCAGCCTGCGGGCCTCCCTCCCGGCCGAGCAGTACTTC. Its translation: CASSLRASLPAEQYF.

CDR3 region: CASSKLAGVNTGELFF. In DNA, the CDR3 is TGCGCCAGCAGCAAACTAGCGGGGGTGAACACCGGGGAGCTGTTTTTT. The chain is built from TRBV5-1 and TRBJ2-2, with 11 positions matching TRBD2. Germline CDR1 reads SGHRS; CDR2 reads YFSETQ. CDR3 length: 16 residues. V was clipped by 4 bases and J by 1 base; unmatched bases: 3. Using reference TRBV5-1 and TRBJ2-2 for the parts outside the CDR3, the full variable domain is KAGVTQTPRYLIKTRGQQVTLSCSPISGHRSVSWYQQTPGQGLQFLFEYFSETQRNKGNFPGRFSGRQFSNSRSEMNVSTLELGDSALYLCASSKLAGVNTGELFFGEGSRLTVL.

A word on this clonotype: This may be a read error: a much more frequent sequence differs by one nucleotide. The V call is TRBV7-2, the J call TRBJ2-7; 9 nucleotides match TRBD2. CDR3 length: 14 residues. Germline loops: CDR1 SGHTA, CDR2 FQGNSA. CDR3 coding DNA: TGTGCCAGCAGCTTAATAGCGGGGGCCTACGAGCAGAACTTC. Translated, it gives CASSLIAGAYEQNF.

The chain couples TRBV11-2 to TRBJ2-3; no clear D gene. Trimming took off 5 bases at V and 3 bases at J, with 15 bases between the two ends. The CDR3 has 15 amino acids. Per germline, CDR1 SGHAT and CDR2 FQNNGV. The CDR3 loop is CASSPQSADTDTQYF. CDR3 bases: TGTGCCAGCAGCCCCCAGTCGGCCGATACAGATACGCAGTATTTT.

The rearrangement joins TRBV7-2 to TRBJ2-1; perhaps TRBD2 as D (5 bases). Trimming removed 5 bases from V and 4 bases from J, with 21 bases in between. The CDR3 has 17 amino acids. Germline V gene lookup returns CDR1 SGHTA and CDR2 FQGNSA. The CDR3 region is CASSAASAGRGYNEQFF. In DNA form, the CDR3 reads TGTGCCAGCAGCGCCGCGTCGGCGGGCAGAGGATACAATGAGCAGTTCTTC.